Listed below are T cell receptor beta chains from one sample, sequenced in a study of T cells after yellow fever vaccination. TCRdb processed the 5' RACE reads anew with MiXCR; each CDR3 protein has one entry. The table shows under 300,000 distinct CDR3 sequences, with less than 8.5% occurring only once. Sequencing was performed on CD4+ T cells sorted from PBMCs, taken 15 days after the yellow fever booster vaccination. These TCRs come from a man aged 30 to 39 who received the YFV17D yellow fever vaccine. Both conserved end residues are part of each CDR3. D genes are given only for firm matches. Expanded clones are given a class, and other clones once, few, many or no size at all.

d_call clone_size j_call v_call cdr3_aa cdr3_nt
TRBD1 NA TRBJ2-7 TRBV19 CASSKSRDRGGYEQYF TGTGCCAGTAGTAAGTCCCGGGACAGGGGCGGCTACGAGCAGTACTTC
NA many TRBJ2-1 TRBV5-5 CASSLATEIYNEQFF TGTGCCAGCAGCTTGGCGACAGAGATTTACAATGAGCAGTTCTTC
NA many TRBJ2-7 TRBV29-1 CSVEDDYEQYF TGCAGCGTTGAGGACGATTACGAGCAGTACTTC
NA few TRBJ2-5 TRBV5-1 CASSLNSGPRETQYF TGCGCCAGCAGCTTGAATTCGGGACCCCGGGAGACCCAGTACTTC
TRBD2 many TRBJ2-7 TRBV6-5 CASRALFSGTYEQYF TGTGCCAGCAGAGCCCTCTTCAGCGGGACCTACGAGCAGTACTTC
NA NA TRBJ2-7 TRBV7-2 CASSPLREQYF TGTGCCAGCAGCCCCCTCAGGGAGCAGTACTTC
TRBD2 NA TRBJ2-2 TRBV10-3 CAISTQAGGGTGELFF TGTGCCATCAGTACTCAAGCGGGAGGTGGCACCGGGGAGCTGTTTTTT
TRBD2 NA TRBJ2-1 TRBV12-3/TRBV12-4 CASSFGTSGRPVGNEQFF TGTGCCAGCAGTTTCGGGACTAGCGGGAGGCCCGTGGGCAATGAGCAGTTCTTC
TRBD2 few TRBJ2-5 TRBV10-3 CAISPGLADTQYF TGTGCCATCAGCCCGGGACTAGCGGATACCCAGTACTTC
TRBD1 many TRBJ2-5 TRBV14 CASSQLGTATQYF TGTGCCAGCAGCCAACTGGGGACAGCTACCCAGTACTTC
NA NA TRBJ2-7 TRBV7-8 CASSYPEVARRYF TGTGCCAGCAGCTACCCCGAGGTAGCGCGGCGGTACTTC
NA NA TRBJ1-2 TRBV6-5 CASIPRPRGGYTF TGTGCCAGCATCCCCCGGCCTCGAGGCGGCTACACCTTC
TRBD2 NA TRBJ2-7 TRBV5-1 CASSFPFTNGLAGAYEQYF TGCGCCAGCAGCTTTCCATTTACCAACGGACTAGCGGGCGCCTACGAGCAGTACTTC
NA few TRBJ1-1 TRBV20-1 CSAGMRSRPEAFF TGCAGTGCTGGTATGAGGTCCAGGCCTGAAGCTTTCTTT
TRBD2 few TRBJ2-7 TRBV19 CASSTGLAGRYEQYF TGTGCCAGTAGTACGGGACTAGCGGGAAGGTACGAGCAGTACTTC
NA NA TRBJ2-1 TRBV5-4 CASSPPRSYNEQFF TGTGCCAGCAGCCCCCCCCGGAGCTACAATGAGCAGTTCTTC
TRBD2 many TRBJ2-1 TRBV6-2/TRBV6-3 CASSSRTSGYYNEQFF TGTGCCAGCAGTTCCCGGACTAGCGGGTACTACAATGAGCAGTTCTTC
NA many TRBJ2-7 TRBV7-2 CASSLASGVNEQYF TGTGCCAGCAGCTTAGCTAGCGGCGTCAACGAGCAGTACTTC
NA NA TRBJ1-5 TRBV30 CAWSGGLWNQPQHF TGTGCCTGGAGTGGGGGGTTGTGGAATCAGCCCCAGCATTTT
NA NA TRBJ1-2 TRBV6-5 CASSYSDSVDGYTF TGTGCCAGCAGTTACTCCGACTCCGTAGATGGCTACACCTTC
TRBD2 few TRBJ2-3 TRBV3-1 CASRRGLEASDTQYF TGTGCCAGCAGGCGAGGACTAGAGGCTTCAGATACGCAGTATTTT
NA few TRBJ2-2 TRBV7-2 CASSLDLLALAGELFF TGTGCCAGCAGCTTAGACTTGTTAGCTTTGGCCGGGGAGCTGTTTTTT
TRBD1 NA TRBJ1-4 TRBV7-9 CASSTDRDSGEKLFF TGTGCCAGCAGCACAGACAGGGACTCCGGGGAAAAACTGTTTTTT
NA few TRBJ2-3 TRBV4-2 CASSQERDFTDTQYF TGTGCCAGCAGCCAAGAGAGGGACTTCACAGATACGCAGTATTTT
NA NA TRBJ1-1 TRBV27 CASSFRVMNTEAFF TGTGCCAGCAGTTTCCGGGTAATGAACACTGAAGCTTTCTTT
NA NA TRBJ2-7 TRBV29-1 CSVEAQVGYEQYF TGCAGCGTTGAGGCCCAGGTCGGCTACGAGCAGTACTTC
NA many TRBJ2-1 TRBV2 CASSERRLEVNEQFF TGTGCCAGCAGTGAACGGAGACTAGAGGTGAATGAGCAGTTCTTC
TRBD1 many TRBJ2-7 TRBV4-2 CASKGTVGEQYF TGTGCCAGCAAAGGGACAGTGGGGGAGCAGTACTTC
TRBD2 many TRBJ2-3 TRBV20-1 CSAQSGNTDTQYF TGCAGTGCTCAAAGCGGGAACACAGATACGCAGTATTTT
NA few TRBJ1-5 TRBV5-1 CASSKRQPQHF TGCGCCAGCAGCAAGAGGCAGCCCCAGCATTTT
NA many TRBJ2-5 TRBV5-6 CASSWQGGETQYF TGTGCCAGCAGCTGGCAGGGGGGAGAGACCCAGTACTTC
NA few TRBJ2-7 TRBV7-2 CASSLRRSGSYEQYF TGTGCCAGCAGCTTACGCCGCAGCGGTTCCTACGAGCAGTACTTC
NA NA TRBJ1-3 TRBV5-5 CASSLGFSGNTIYF TGTGCCAGCAGCTTGGGATTCTCTGGAAACACCATATATTTT
NA few TRBJ2-5 TRBV2 CASSEGGSQETQYF TGTGCCAGCAGTGAAGGGGGCAGCCAAGAGACCCAGTACTTC
TRBD1 NA TRBJ2-7 TRBV11-2 CASRVGDRLGEQYF TGTGCCAGCAGGGTAGGGGACAGGCTCGGCGAGCAGTACTTC
NA few TRBJ1-5 TRBV4-1 CASSRKPDQPQHF TGCGCCAGCAGCCGGAAACCGGATCAGCCCCAGCATTTT
TRBD2 many TRBJ2-5 TRBV5-1 CASRRREAEGTQYF TGCGCCAGCCGTAGGCGGGAGGCAGAAGGGACCCAGTACTTC
TRBD1 many TRBJ2-2 TRBV10-3 CAINLDRKNTGELFF TGTGCCATCAATTTGGACAGGAAGAACACCGGGGAGCTGTTTTTT
NA NA TRBJ1-2 TRBV5-1 CASAPPGRQHGYTF TGCGCCAGCGCCCCCCCGGGGAGACAACATGGCTACACCTTC
NA few TRBJ1-5 TRBV7-8 CASTQTGSNQPQHF TGTGCCAGCACCCAAACAGGGAGCAATCAGCCCCAGCATTTT
NA NA TRBJ2-5 TRBV7-7 CASSLDLGETQYF TGTGCCAGCAGCTTGGACCTCGGGGAGACCCAGTACTTC